The present entry profiles one TCR beta chain with its context. The method was immunoSEQ multiplex PCR; TCRdb's version includes in-frame clones alone and lacks a portion of them. The sample consists of some 64,000 clones, more than 60% of them appearing once. Between the trimmed V and J ends, which lost 2 bases and 4 bases, there was a span of 5 bases. This CDR3 region has 12 residues. Germline V gene data show CDR1 as MNHEY and CDR2 as SVGAGI. The sample comes from a study of blood T cell repertoires in COVID-19. This sequence was found in a woman aged 80 or over with active or convalescent COVID-19. Sequencing was done on a sample of peripheral blood. V usage is TRBV6-5 and J usage is TRBJ1-2; D call uncertain. The CDR3 region has the DNA TGTGCCAGCAGTTACCGGGGCTATGGCTACACCTTC. It yields the protein CASSYRGYGYTF.